This T cell receptor beta chain was identified during a study of blood T cell repertoires in COVID-19 (dated by TCRdb to about 2020). As for the study more broadly: The collaborator samples originated in the United States, Italy and Spain and spanned the acute and convalescent phases of COVID-19. The prospective study material was composed of cDNA or gDNA derived from T cells, B-cell-depleted T cells, or PBMCs. Subjects who had been exposed to COVID-19, were actively infected with it, or had recovered from it provided the deeply sampled blood TCRbeta repertoires that made up the dataset. A freely available public database, intended as a resource for researchers studying the immune response to SARS-CoV-2, is where the repertoires were released. The samples were drawn from the first 160 participants of the ongoing ImmuneRACE study and from 1,254 subjects provided by 6 global collaborators. A de-identified subject ID, COVID-19 status, age in years and sex were almost always included in the sample metadata. HLA class I and class II types, where available, came from metadata supplied by the sample provider rather than from assay-based typing. The study at large found these results: How much clinical and demographic metadata was included differed by source and by participant, and the metadata was provided uncurated.

The immunoSEQ Assay, a bias-controlled multiplex PCR, was used to amplify TCRbeta CDR3 regions from genomic DNA. The paper's processing steps were these. Nucleated cell counts per sample were estimated from amplification of reference gene primers within the assay. Sequence reads were collapsed and filtered to measure the absolute abundance of every unique TCRbeta CDR3 rearrangement. For each sample, productive Simpson clonality was calculated as the square root of Simpson's diversity index over productive rearrangements. Imported from immuneACCESS, the table was reduced by TCRdb to in-frame sequences with V and J called. These copies leave out some clones; in studies compared against another copy, an unresolved V gene accounts for under half, and the cause of the remainder is not known. The V and J calls and clone size are taken from that table; D and trimming were inferred from the DNA. The sample contains around 150,000 clones, about 83% of them found a single time. Of the sample, over 11% falls within the top ten clones.

Its CDR3 holds 14 amino acids, cysteine through phenylalanine. Left in the record is the CDR3 DNA by itself, 42 bases read in frame from the first base. V gives up 3 bases and J gives up 0 bases, and the segment between their germline ends measures 6 bases. CDR1 and CDR2, looked up from the germline V gene, are ENHRY and SYGVKD. The collaborating institutions used their own protocols to collect whole blood in K2EDTA tubes. Collaborator samples were shipped for TCRbeta analysis as frozen whole blood, isolated PBMCs, or DNA extracted from either sample type. Worth noting for this clone: It lacks a known antigen. The input lacks base qualities; no much larger clone sits a single base away.

The sample was peripheral blood. The TCR comes from a woman of 80 years or more with acute or convalescent COVID-19. The rearrangement combines TRBV10-3 with TRBJ1-5; the D gene cannot be resolved reliably. The CDR3: CAISDPNSNQPQHF. The nucleotide sequence reads TGTGCCATCAGTGACCCTAATAGCAATCAGCCCCAGCATTTT.